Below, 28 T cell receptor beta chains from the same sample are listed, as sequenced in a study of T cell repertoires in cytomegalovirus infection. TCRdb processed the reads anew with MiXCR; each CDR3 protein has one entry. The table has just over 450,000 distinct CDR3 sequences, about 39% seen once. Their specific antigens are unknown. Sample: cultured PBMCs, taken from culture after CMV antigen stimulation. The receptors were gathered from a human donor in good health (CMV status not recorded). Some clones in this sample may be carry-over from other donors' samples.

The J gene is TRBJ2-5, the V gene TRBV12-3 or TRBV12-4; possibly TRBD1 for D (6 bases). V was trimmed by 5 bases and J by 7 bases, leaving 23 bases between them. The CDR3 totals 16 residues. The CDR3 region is CASSPVTSQGYGTQYF. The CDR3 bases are TGTGCCAGCAGTCCGGTAACGTCTCAGGGGTACGGGACCCAGTACTTC.

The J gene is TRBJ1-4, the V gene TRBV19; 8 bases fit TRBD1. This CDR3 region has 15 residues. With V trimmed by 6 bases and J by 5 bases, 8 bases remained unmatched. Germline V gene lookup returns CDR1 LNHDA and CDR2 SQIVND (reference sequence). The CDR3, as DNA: TGTGCCAGTAGCCCTTGGACAGGGTTCAATGAAAAACTGTTTTTT. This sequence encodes CASSPWTGFNEKLFF.

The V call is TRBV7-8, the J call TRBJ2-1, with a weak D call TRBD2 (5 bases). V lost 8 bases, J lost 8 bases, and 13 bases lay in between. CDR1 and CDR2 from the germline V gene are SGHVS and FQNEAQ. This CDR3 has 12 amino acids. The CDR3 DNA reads TGTGCCAGCTTCGGTAACGGGGATGAGCAGTTCTTC. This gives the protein CASFGNGDEQFF.

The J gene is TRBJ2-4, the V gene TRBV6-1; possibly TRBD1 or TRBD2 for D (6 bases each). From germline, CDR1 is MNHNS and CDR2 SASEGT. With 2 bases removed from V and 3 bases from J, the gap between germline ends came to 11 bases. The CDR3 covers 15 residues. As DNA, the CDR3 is TGTGCCAGCAGTGAATTGGGGGGCGGCAAAAACATTCAGTACTTC. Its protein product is CASSELGGGKNIQYF.

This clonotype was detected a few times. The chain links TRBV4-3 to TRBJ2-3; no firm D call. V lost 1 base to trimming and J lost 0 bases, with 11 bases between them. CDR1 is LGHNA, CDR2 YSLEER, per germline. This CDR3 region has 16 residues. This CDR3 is CASSQVVPPSTDTQYF. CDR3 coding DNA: TGCGCCAGCAGCCAAGTCGTGCCCCCGAGCACAGATACGCAGTATTTT.

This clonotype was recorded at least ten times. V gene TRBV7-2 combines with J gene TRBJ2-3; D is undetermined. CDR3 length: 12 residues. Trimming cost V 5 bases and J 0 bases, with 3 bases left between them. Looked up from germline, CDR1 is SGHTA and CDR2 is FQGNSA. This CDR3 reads CASSVSTDTQYF. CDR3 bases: TGTGCCAGCAGCGTGAGCACAGATACGCAGTATTTT.

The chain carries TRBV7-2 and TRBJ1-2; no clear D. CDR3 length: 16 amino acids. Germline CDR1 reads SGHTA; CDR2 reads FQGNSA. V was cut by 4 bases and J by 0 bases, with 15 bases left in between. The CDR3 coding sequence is TGTGCCAGCAGCTACCGGACCAGTCCCTCTAACTATGGCTACACCTTC. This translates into CASSYRTSPSNYGYTF. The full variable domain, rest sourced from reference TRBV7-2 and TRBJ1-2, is GAGVSQSPSNKVTEKGKDVELRCDPISGHTALYWYRQSLGQGLEFLIYFQGNSAPDKSGLPSDRFSAERTGGSVSTLTIQRTQQEDSAVYLCASSYRTSPSNYGYTFGSGTRLTVV.

CDR3 residues: CASSRRYNSPLHF. CDR3 nucleotides: TGTGCCAGCAGCCGACGTTATAATTCACCCCTCCACTTT. The rearrangement uses TRBV12-3 or TRBV12-4 and TRBJ1-6; D is undetermined. The CDR3 sequence is 13 residues long. Trimming stripped 6 bases from V and 4 bases from J, with 7 bases between.

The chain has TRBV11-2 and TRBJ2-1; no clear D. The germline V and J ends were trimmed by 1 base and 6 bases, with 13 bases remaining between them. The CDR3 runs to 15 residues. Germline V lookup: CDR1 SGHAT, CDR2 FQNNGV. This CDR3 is CASSLVSAPRNEQFF. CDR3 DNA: TGTGCCAGCAGCTTAGTATCGGCGCCGCGCAATGAGCAGTTCTTC. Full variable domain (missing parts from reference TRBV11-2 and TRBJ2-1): EAGVAQSPRYKIIEKRQSVAFWCNPISGHATLYWYQQILGQGPKLLIQFQNNGVVDDSQLPKDRFSAERLKGVDSTLKIQPAKLEDSAVYLCASSLVSAPRNEQFFGPGTRLTVL.

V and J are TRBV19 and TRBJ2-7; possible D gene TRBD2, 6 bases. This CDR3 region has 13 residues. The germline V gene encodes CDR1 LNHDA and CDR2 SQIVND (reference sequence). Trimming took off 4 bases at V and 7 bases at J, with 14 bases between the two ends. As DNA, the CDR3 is TGTGCCAGTAGTACCCTGGGGAGCGGGGAGCAGTACTTC. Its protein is CASSTLGSGEQYF.

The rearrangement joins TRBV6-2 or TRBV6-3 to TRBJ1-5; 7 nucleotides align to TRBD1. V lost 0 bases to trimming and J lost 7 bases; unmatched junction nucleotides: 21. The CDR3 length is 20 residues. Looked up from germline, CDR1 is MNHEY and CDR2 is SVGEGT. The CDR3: CASSYSRFGSSTGVGQPQHF. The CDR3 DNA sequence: TGTGCCAGCAGTTACTCGCGATTCGGATCGTCCACAGGGGTTGGACAGCCCCAGCATTTT.

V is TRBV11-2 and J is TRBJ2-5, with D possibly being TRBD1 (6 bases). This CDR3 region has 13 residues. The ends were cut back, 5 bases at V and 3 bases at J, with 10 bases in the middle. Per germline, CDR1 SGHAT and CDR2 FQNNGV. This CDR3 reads CASSQGREETQYF. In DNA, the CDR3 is TGTGCCAGCAGCCAGGGGCGGGAAGAGACCCAGTACTTC.

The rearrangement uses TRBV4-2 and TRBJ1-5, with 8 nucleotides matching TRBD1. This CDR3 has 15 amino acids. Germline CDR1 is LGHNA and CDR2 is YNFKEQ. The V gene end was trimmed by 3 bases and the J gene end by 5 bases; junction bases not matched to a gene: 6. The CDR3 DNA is TGTGCCAGCAGCCAGGTCGACAGGGGTGATCAGCCCCAGCATTTT. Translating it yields CASSQVDRGDQPQHF.

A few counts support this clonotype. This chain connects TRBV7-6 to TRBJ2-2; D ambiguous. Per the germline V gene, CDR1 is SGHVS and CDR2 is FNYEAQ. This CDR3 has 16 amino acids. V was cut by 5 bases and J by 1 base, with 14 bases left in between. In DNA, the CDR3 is TGTGCCAGCAGCCCTATGGTGAGCCGGAACACCGGGGAGCTGTTTTTT. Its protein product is CASSPMVSRNTGELFF.

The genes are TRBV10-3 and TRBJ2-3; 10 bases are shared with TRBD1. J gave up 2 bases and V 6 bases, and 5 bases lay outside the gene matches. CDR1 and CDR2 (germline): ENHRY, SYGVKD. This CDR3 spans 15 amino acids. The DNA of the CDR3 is TGTGCCATCAGAGGGACAGGGGTGACCACAGATACGCAGTATTTT. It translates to CAIRGTGVTTDTQYF.

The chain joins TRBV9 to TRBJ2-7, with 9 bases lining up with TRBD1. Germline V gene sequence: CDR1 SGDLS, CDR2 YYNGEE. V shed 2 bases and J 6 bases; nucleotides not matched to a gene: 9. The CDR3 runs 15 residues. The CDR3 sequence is CASSVGQGSVAEQYF. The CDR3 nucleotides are TGTGCCAGCAGCGTTGGACAGGGGTCGGTGGCCGAGCAGTACTTC. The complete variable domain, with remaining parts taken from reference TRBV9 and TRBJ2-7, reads DSGVTQTPKHLITATGQRVTLRCSPRSGDLSVYWYQQSLDQGLQFLIQYYNGEERAKGNILERFSAQQFPDLHSELNLSSLELGDSALYFCASSVGQGSVAEQYFGPGTRLTVT.

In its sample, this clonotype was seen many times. The CDR3 bases are TGTGCCAGCAGCTTCGTACCCTACGAGCAGTACTTC. This sequence encodes CASSFVPYEQYF. The chain links TRBV7-9 to TRBJ2-7; D gene ambiguous. Trimming cost V 3 bases and J 2 bases, with 5 bases left between them. Looked up from germline, CDR1 is SEHNR and CDR2 is FQNEAQ (reference sequence). This CDR3 region has 12 residues.

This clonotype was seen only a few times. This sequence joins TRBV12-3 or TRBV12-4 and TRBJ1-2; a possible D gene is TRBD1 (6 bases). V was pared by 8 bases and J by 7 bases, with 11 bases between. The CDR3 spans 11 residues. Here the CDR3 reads CASGQGGGYTF. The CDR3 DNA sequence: TGTGCCAGCGGTCAAGGGGGTGGCTACACCTTC.

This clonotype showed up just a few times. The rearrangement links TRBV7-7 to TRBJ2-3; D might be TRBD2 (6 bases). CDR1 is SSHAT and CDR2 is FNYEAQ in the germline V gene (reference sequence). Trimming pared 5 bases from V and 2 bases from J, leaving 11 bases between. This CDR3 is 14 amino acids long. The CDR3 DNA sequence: TGTGCCAGCAGCCAGGGAGGAACCACAGATACGCAGTATTTT. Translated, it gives CASSQGGTTDTQYF.

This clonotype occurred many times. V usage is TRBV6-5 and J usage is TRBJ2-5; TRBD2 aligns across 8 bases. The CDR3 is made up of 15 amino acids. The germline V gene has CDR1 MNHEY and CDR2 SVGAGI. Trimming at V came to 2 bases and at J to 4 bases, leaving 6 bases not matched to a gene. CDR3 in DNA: TGTGCCAGCAGTTACATGGGCGGGGGGCGAGAGACCCAGTACTTC. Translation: CASSYMGGGRETQYF.

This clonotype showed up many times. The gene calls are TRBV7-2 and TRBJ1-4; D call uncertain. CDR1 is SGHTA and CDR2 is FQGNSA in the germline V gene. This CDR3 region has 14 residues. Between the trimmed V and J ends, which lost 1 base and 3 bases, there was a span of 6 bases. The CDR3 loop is CASSLDWSNEKLFF. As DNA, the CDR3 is TGTGCCAGCAGCTTAGACTGGTCTAATGAAAAACTGTTTTTT.

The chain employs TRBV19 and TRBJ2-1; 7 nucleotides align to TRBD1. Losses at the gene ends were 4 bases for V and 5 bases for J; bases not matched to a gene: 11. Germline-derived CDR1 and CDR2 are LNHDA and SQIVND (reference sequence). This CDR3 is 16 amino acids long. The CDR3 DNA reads TGTGCCAGTAGTACCTATCTTGGGACAGATAACAATGAGCAGTTCTTC. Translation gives CASSTYLGTDNNEQFF. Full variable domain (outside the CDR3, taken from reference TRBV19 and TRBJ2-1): DGGITQSPKYLFRKEGQNVTLSCEQNLNHDAMYWYRQDPGQGLRLIYYSQIVNDFQKGDIAEGYSVSREKKESFPLTVTSAQKNPTAFYLCASSTYLGTDNNEQFFGPGTRLTVL.

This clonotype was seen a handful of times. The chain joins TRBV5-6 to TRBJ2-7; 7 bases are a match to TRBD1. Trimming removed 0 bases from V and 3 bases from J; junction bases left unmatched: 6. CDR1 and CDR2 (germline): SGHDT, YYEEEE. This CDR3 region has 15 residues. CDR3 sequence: CASSLEVAGGYEQYF. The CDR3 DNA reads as TGTGCCAGCAGCTTGGAGGTCGCAGGGGGCTACGAGCAGTACTTC.

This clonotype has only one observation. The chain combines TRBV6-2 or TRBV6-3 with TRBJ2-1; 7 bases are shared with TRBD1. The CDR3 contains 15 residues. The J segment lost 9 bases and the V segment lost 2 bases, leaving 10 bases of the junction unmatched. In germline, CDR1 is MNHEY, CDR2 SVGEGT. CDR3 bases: TGTGCCAGCAGTTACATCGTGACAGGGAATAGTGAGCAGTTCTTC. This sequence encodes CASSYIVTGNSEQFF.

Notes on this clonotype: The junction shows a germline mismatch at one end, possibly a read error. CDR3 DNA: TGTGCCAGCAGCTCCCGAACAGGGTTTAATCAAAAACTGTTTTTT. Amino acid sequence: CASSSRTGFNQKLFF. J is TRBJ1-4 and V is TRBV7-2, with D tentatively TRBD1 (6 bases). The CDR3 runs 15 residues. Germline V gene lookup returns CDR1 SGHTA and CDR2 FQGNSA. Full variable domain (rest looked up from reference TRBV7-2 and TRBJ1-4): GAGVSQSPSNKVTEKGKDVELRCDPISGHTALYWYRQSLGQGLEFLIYFQGNSAPDKSGLPSDRFSAERTGGSVSTLTIQRTQQEDSAVYLCASSSRTGFNQKLFFGSGTQLSVL.

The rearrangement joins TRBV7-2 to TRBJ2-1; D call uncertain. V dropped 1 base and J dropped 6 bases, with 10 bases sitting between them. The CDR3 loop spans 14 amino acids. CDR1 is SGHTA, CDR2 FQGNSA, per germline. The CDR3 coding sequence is TGTGCCAGCAGCTTAGAAGCGATCAGCAATGAGCAGTTCTTC. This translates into CASSLEAISNEQFF.

This CDR3 reads CASSLAVTFGEGYTF. In nucleotides, the CDR3 is TGTGCCAGCAGTTTAGCGGTGACATTCGGTGAGGGCTACACCTTC. V is TRBV12-3 or TRBV12-4 and J is TRBJ1-2, with D unresolved. The CDR3 totals 15 residues. The V end was cut by 0 bases, the J end by 8 bases, with 16 bases between.

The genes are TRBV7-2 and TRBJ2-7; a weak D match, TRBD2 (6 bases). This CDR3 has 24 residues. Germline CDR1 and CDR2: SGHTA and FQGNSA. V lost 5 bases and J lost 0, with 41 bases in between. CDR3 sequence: CASSPQLIPSAGLSVALGSYEQYF. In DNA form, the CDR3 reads TGTGCCAGCAGCCCTCAGCTTATCCCAAGTGCGGGGCTCTCCGTAGCCCTTGGCTCCTACGAGCAGTACTTC.